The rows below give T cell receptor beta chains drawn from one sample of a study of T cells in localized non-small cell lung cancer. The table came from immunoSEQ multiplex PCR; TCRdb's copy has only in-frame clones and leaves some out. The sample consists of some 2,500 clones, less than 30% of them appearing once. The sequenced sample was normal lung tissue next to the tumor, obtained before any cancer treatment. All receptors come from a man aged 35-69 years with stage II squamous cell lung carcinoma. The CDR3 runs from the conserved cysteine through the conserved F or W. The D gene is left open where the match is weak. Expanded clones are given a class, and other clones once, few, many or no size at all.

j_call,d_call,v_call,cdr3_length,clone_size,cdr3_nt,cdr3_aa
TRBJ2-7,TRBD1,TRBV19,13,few,TGTGCCAGTAGTACACAACAGGGGAGCGAGCAGTACTTC,CASSTQQGSEQYF
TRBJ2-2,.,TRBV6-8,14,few,TGTGCCAGCAGTTTTATGACCTACACCGGGGAGCTGTTTTTT,CASSFMTYTGELFF
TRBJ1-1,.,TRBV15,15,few,TGTGCCACCAGCAGTAATGACGGGCTGAACACTGAAGCTTTCTTT,CATSSNDGLNTEAFF
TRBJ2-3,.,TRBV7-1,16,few,TGTGCCAGCAGCCCGCGCTTCGACAGAAGCACAGATACGCAGTATTTT,CASSPRFDRSTDTQYF
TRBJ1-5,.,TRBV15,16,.,TGTGCCACCAGCAGAGATCTTTCGGGCGCATCTCAGCCCCAGCATTTT,CATSRDLSGASQPQHF
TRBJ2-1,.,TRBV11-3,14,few,TGTGCCAGCCACCTGGGGGGCTCCTACAATGAGCAGTTCTTC,CASHLGGSYNEQFF
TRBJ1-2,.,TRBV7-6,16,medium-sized,TGTGCCAGCAGCTTAGGGCTGAGACAGGAAAACTATGGCTACACCTTC,CASSLGLRQENYGYTF
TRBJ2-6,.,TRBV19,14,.,TGTGCCAGTAGTCCGCACTCTGGGGCCAACGTCCTGACTTTC,CASSPHSGANVLTF
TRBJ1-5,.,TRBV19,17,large,TGTGCCAGTAGTATAGATTTAGGGTCGCGAGTCAATCAGCCCCAGCATTTT,CASSIDLGSRVNQPQHF
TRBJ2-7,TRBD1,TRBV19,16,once,TGTGCCAGTAGTCGGGACAGGGGGCCCGGGGGCTACGAGCAGTACTTC,CASSRDRGPGGYEQYF
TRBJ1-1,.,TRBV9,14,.,TGTGCCAGCAGTGTTGCGAGTATGAACACTGAAGCTTTCTTT,CASSVASMNTEAFF
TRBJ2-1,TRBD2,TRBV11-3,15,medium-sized,TGTGCCAGCAGCCCTGCCTGGACTAGCAGCAATGAGCAGTTCTTC,CASSPAWTSSNEQFF
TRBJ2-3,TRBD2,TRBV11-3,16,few,TGTGCCAGCAGCTTTTTAGCGGGGACTAGCACAGATACGCAGTATTTT,CASSFLAGTSTDTQYF
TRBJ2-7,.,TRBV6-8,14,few,TGTGCCATCGATAACGGGGAAAGCTCCTACGAGCAGTACTTC,CAIDNGESSYEQYF
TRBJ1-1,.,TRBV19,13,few,TGTGCCAGTAGTACCCGGGTGAACACTGAAGCTTTCTTT,CASSTRVNTEAFF
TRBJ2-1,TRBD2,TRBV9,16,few,TGTGCCAGCAGCGCTACCGGGACTAGCGGCTACAATGAGCAGTTCTTC,CASSATGTSGYNEQFF
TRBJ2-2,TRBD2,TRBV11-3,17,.,TGTGCCAGCACCACTAGCGGGAGGGCCCCGAACACCGGGGAGCTGTTTTTT,CASTTSGRAPNTGELFF
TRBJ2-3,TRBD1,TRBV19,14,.,TGTGCCAGTAGGGACAGGGGGTGGTTAGATACGCAGTATTTT,CASRDRGWLDTQYF
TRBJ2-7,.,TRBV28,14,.,TGTGCCAGCAGGGACAGCACCCCTTACTACGAGCAGTACTTC,CASRDSTPYYEQYF
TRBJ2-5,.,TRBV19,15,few,TGTGCCAGTAGCCCCGGTGCAGGTCGTCAAGAGACCCAGTACTTC,CASSPGAGRQETQYF
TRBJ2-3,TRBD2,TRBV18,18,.,TGTGCCAGCTCACGGATGACGGTGACTAGCGGGAGCACAGATACGCAGTATTTT,CASSRMTVTSGSTDTQYF
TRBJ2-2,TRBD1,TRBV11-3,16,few,TGTGCCAGCAGCTTTGGAGGGACAGGGAACACCGGGGAGCTGTTTTTT,CASSFGGTGNTGELFF
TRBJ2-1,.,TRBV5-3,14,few,TGTGCCAGAAGCTTGCCGGGGGCCTACAATGAGCAGTTCTTC,CARSLPGAYNEQFF